What follows are 8 T cell receptor beta chains derived from one specimen sequenced in a study of cytomegalovirus exposure and HLA in healthy donors. The PCR was carried out with 60 Vbeta primers and 13 Jbeta primers. TCRdb keeps only in-frame clones here, not all; method: immunoSEQ multiplex PCR. Recorded for this sample: 55,000 to 85,000 clones. Sequencing used PBMCs. These receptors were collected from a woman aged 25 to 39 in good health and CMV-seronegative.

The genes are TRBV30 and TRBJ1-3, with D perhaps matching TRBD1 (6 bases). Germline V lookup: CDR1 GTSNPN, CDR2 SVGIG (reference sequence). The V gene lost 0 bases and the J gene lost 4 bases, with 22 bases spanning the gap. This CDR3 is built from 18 residues. The CDR3 reads CAWSVPNRGGPIGNTIYF. The CDR3 DNA is TGTGCCTGGAGTGTACCCAACCGGGGGGGGCCCATAGGAAACACCATATATTTT.

The rearrangement uses TRBV29-1 and TRBJ2-5, with a tentative D call TRBD1 (6 bases). Germline values: CDR1 SQVTM, CDR2 ANQGSEA. V was pared by 0 bases and J by 4 bases, with 9 bases between. This CDR3 contains 13 residues. Here the CDR3 reads CSVEEGGRETQYF. The CDR3 DNA sequence: TGCAGCGTTGAAGAAGGGGGACGAGAGACCCAGTACTTC.

The chain has TRBV9 and TRBJ1-2; TRBD1 agrees at 7 bases. The length of the CDR3 is 12 residues. In germline, CDR1 is SGDLS, CDR2 YYNGEE. The V gene end was trimmed by 3 bases and the J gene end by 8 bases; junction bases not matched to a gene: 4. The CDR3 coding sequence is TGTGCCAGCAGCGCCGACAGGGACGGCTACACCTTC. Its translation is CASSADRDGYTF.

The DNA of the CDR3 is TGTGCCATCAGTCCTCAGGGGAATCAGCCCCAGCATTTT. This gives the protein CAISPQGNQPQHF. This chain uses TRBV10-3 with TRBJ1-5, with D tentatively TRBD1 (6 bases). The V end lost 5 bases, the J end lost 4 bases, and 9 bases lay between the germline ends. Germline V CDR1 and CDR2: ENHRY, SYGVKD. The CDR3 runs to 13 residues.

This chain joins TRBV6-4 and TRBJ1-2; D may be TRBD1 (6 bases). The V gene's germline CDR1 is MRHNA and CDR2 SNTAGT. Deletions cut 6 bases from V and 8 bases from J, with 19 bases between. The CDR3 spans 14 residues. In DNA, the CDR3 is TGTGCCAGCAGAGCGACAGGAGTGTCTGGAGGCTACACCTTC. Translated, it gives CASRATGVSGGYTF.

This chain links TRBV30 with TRBJ1-4, with 7 bases fitting TRBD1. The germline V gene encodes CDR1 GTSNPN and CDR2 SVGIG (reference sequence). V dropped 0 bases and J dropped 3; count of bases not matched to a gene: 7. The CDR3 is 16 residues long. CDR3 sequence: CAWSVLGQGANEKLFF. The CDR3 DNA sequence: TGTGCCTGGAGTGTACTAGGGCAGGGGGCTAATGAAAAACTGTTTTTT.

The genes are TRBV27 and TRBJ2-1; no clear D. The germline V gene encodes CDR1 MNHEY and CDR2 SMNVEV (reference sequence). This CDR3 is 15 amino acids long. Trimming stripped 4 bases from V and 6 bases from J, with 16 bases between. The CDR3 coding sequence is TGTGCCAGCAGTTCCCGATTTGGGCCTTCCAATGAGCAGTTCTTC. This codes for CASSSRFGPSNEQFF.

This chain uses TRBV30 with TRBJ1-3; TRBD1 might be the D (5 bases). The V and J ends lost 3 bases and 0 bases respectively, with 12 bases between them. Germline loops: CDR1 GTSNPN, CDR2 SVGIG (reference sequence). The CDR3 has 15 amino acids. In DNA form, the CDR3 reads TGTGCCTGGAGGCGGGACTTCGGCTCTGGAAACACCATATATTTT. Its translation is CAWRRDFGSGNTIYF.